The rows below give T cell receptor beta chains drawn from one sample of a study of cytomegalovirus exposure and HLA in healthy donors. This table comes from immunoSEQ multiplex PCR, and its TCRdb copy is limited to in-frame clones, with some not included. The table has some 45,000 clones, roughly 69% seen once. The sequenced material came from PBMCs. The receptors were gathered from a woman aged 25-40 years in good health and CMV-seronegative. CDR3s include the opening cysteine and the closing phenylalanine or tryptophan. D genes are given only for firm matches. Part of the rows lack a size; the others show once, few, many or a class for expanded clones.

d_gene: TRBD1
abundance: .
j_gene: TRBJ1-1
v_gene: TRBV25-1
CDR3nt: TGTGCCAGCAGTGAATTTAGGGGGCCTGAAGCTTTCTTT
CDR3aa: CASSEFRGPEAFF

d_gene: .
abundance: .
j_gene: TRBJ1-5
v_gene: TRBV6-1
CDR3nt: TGTGCCAGCAGTCTCTGGGCGAGCCAGCCCCAGCATTTT
CDR3aa: CASSLWASQPQHF

d_gene: TRBD2
abundance: .
j_gene: TRBJ2-7
v_gene: TRBV7-6
CDR3nt: TGTGCCAGCAGCTTCCGGGGGGGCCCATACGAGCAGTACTTC
CDR3aa: CASSFRGGPYEQYF

d_gene: TRBD1
abundance: .
j_gene: TRBJ1-1
v_gene: TRBV29-1
CDR3nt: TGCAGCGTCAGGGGGCCGAACACTGAAGCTTTCTTT
CDR3aa: CSVRGPNTEAFF

d_gene: .
abundance: few
j_gene: TRBJ2-2
v_gene: TRBV10-3
CDR3nt: TGTGCCATCAGCGGGGGGCGGGACACCGGGGAGCTGTTTTTT
CDR3aa: CAISGGRDTGELFF

d_gene: TRBD2
abundance: .
j_gene: TRBJ2-5
v_gene: TRBV29-1
CDR3nt: TGCAGCGTTGATTCCTGGGTAACTAGCGGCCAAGAGACCCAGTACTTC
CDR3aa: CSVDSWVTSGQETQYF

d_gene: TRBD1
abundance: .
j_gene: TRBJ1-4
v_gene: TRBV6-6
CDR3nt: TGTGCCAGCAGTGTCCCGGGACAGGGAAATGAAAAACTGTTTTTT
CDR3aa: CASSVPGQGNEKLFF

d_gene: .
abundance: .
j_gene: TRBJ2-3
v_gene: TRBV30
CDR3nt: TGTGCCTGGACCCCGGGCACAGATACGCAGTATTTT
CDR3aa: CAWTPGTDTQYF

d_gene: TRBD1
abundance: .
j_gene: TRBJ1-5
v_gene: TRBV28
CDR3nt: TGTGCCAGCAGCTCAGGGGGCATTTTCCAGCCCCAGCATTTT
CDR3aa: CASSSGGIFQPQHF

d_gene: .
abundance: .
j_gene: TRBJ2-5
v_gene: TRBV5-1
CDR3nt: TGCGCCAGCAGCTTACAACAAGAGACCCAGTACTTC
CDR3aa: CASSLQQETQYF

d_gene: TRBD1
abundance: .
j_gene: TRBJ2-5
v_gene: TRBV2
CDR3nt: TGTGCCAGCAGTGGGGGGACAGGGCAAGAGACCCAGTACTTC
CDR3aa: CASSGGTGQETQYF

d_gene: TRBD1
abundance: .
j_gene: TRBJ2-5
v_gene: TRBV28
CDR3nt: TGTGCCAGCAGACGCCGGGACAGGCTACAAGAGACCCAGTACTTC
CDR3aa: CASRRRDRLQETQYF

d_gene: .
abundance: .
j_gene: TRBJ1-1
v_gene: TRBV19
CDR3nt: TGTGCCAGTAGTTGGAACCGGGGTAACACTGAAGCTTTCTTT
CDR3aa: CASSWNRGNTEAFF

d_gene: .
abundance: once
j_gene: TRBJ1-5
v_gene: TRBV30
CDR3nt: TGTGCCTGGAGTGTTCTAGACGGGAGCAATCAGCCCCAGCATTTT
CDR3aa: CAWSVLDGSNQPQHF

d_gene: .
abundance: .
j_gene: TRBJ2-7
v_gene: TRBV5-1
CDR3nt: TGCGCCAGCAGCTTAATCGGGACATCCGTTGAGCAGTACTTC
CDR3aa: CASSLIGTSVEQYF

d_gene: .
abundance: .
j_gene: TRBJ1-5
v_gene: TRBV27
CDR3nt: TGTGCCAGCAGTTCACTGAATCAGCCCCAGCATTTT
CDR3aa: CASSSLNQPQHF

d_gene: .
abundance: .
j_gene: TRBJ1-2
v_gene: TRBV6-1
CDR3nt: TGTGCCAGCAGTTGGGAGGGGTTTGATGGCTACACCTTC
CDR3aa: CASSWEGFDGYTF

d_gene: .
abundance: .
j_gene: TRBJ2-1
v_gene: TRBV5-1
CDR3nt: TGCGCCAGCAGCCGCCGGGAAATGATGTCTGTGGGACAGTTCTTC
CDR3aa: CASSRREMMSVGQFF

d_gene: TRBD1
abundance: few
j_gene: TRBJ2-7
v_gene: TRBV13
CDR3nt: TGTGCCAGCAGAGGACAGGGGGCGGTCTACGAGCAGTACTTC
CDR3aa: CASRGQGAVYEQYF

d_gene: .
abundance: .
j_gene: TRBJ2-7
v_gene: TRBV6-6
CDR3nt: TGTGCCAGCAGTTACTCTAGGGGGGGAGCAGCCTACGAGCAGTACTTC
CDR3aa: CASSYSRGGAAYEQYF

d_gene: .
abundance: .
j_gene: TRBJ2-7
v_gene: TRBV6-5
CDR3nt: TGTGCCAGCAGTCGCGGGGTCCTCTACGAGCAGTACTTC
CDR3aa: CASSRGVLYEQYF

d_gene: .
abundance: .
j_gene: TRBJ2-3
v_gene: TRBV11-2
CDR3nt: TGTGCCAGCAGCTTAAAAGGAGGGGAGGCAGATACGCAGTATTTT
CDR3aa: CASSLKGGEADTQYF

d_gene: .
abundance: .
j_gene: TRBJ1-4
v_gene: TRBV6-1
CDR3nt: TGTGCCAGCAGTGATCAAGTTCCGGCAACTAATGAAAAACTGTTTTTT
CDR3aa: CASSDQVPATNEKLFF

d_gene: .
abundance: .
j_gene: TRBJ2-1
v_gene: TRBV2
CDR3nt: TGTGCCAGCAGTGCAGGACAGTCAAACCACAATGAGCAGTTCTTC
CDR3aa: CASSAGQSNHNEQFF

d_gene: TRBD2
abundance: .
j_gene: TRBJ2-1
v_gene: TRBV30
CDR3nt: TGTGCCTGGAGTAGACTAGCGGGAGGGTTGGAGCAGTTCTTC
CDR3aa: CAWSRLAGGLEQFF

d_gene: .
abundance: .
j_gene: TRBJ2-6
v_gene: TRBV13
CDR3nt: TGTGCCAGCAGCGCGAGGTCTGGGGCCAACGTCCTGACTTTC
CDR3aa: CASSARSGANVLTF

d_gene: .
abundance: .
j_gene: TRBJ2-5
v_gene: TRBV28
CDR3nt: TGTGCCAGCAGTCAAAACAGGGCGGGCGAGACCCAGTACTTC
CDR3aa: CASSQNRAGETQYF

d_gene: TRBD1
abundance: .
j_gene: TRBJ2-3
v_gene: TRBV6-4
CDR3nt: TGTGCCAGCAGTCCCACAGGGGGCGATAATCCAGATACGCAGTATTTT
CDR3aa: CASSPTGGDNPDTQYF

d_gene: .
abundance: once
j_gene: TRBJ2-7
v_gene: TRBV7-2
CDR3nt: TGTGCCAGCAGCCCCGGGGGAGGCGGCCCCTACGAGCAGTACTTC
CDR3aa: CASSPGGGGPYEQYF

d_gene: .
abundance: .
j_gene: TRBJ1-1
v_gene: TRBV7-3
CDR3nt: TGTGCCAGCAGCCGAGGTCCGGACACTGAAGCTTTCTTT
CDR3aa: CASSRGPDTEAFF

d_gene: TRBD1
abundance: .
j_gene: TRBJ2-5
v_gene: TRBV7-9
CDR3nt: TGTGCCAGCAGCTTAACATGGGACAGGGGCTTGAGGATCCAGTACTTC
CDR3aa: CASSLTWDRGLRIQYF

d_gene: TRBD1
abundance: .
j_gene: TRBJ2-7
v_gene: TRBV28
CDR3nt: TGTGCCAGCAGTACCTCCGGGACAGGGTTGGGCTACGAGCAGTACTTC
CDR3aa: CASSTSGTGLGYEQYF

d_gene: TRBD1
abundance: .
j_gene: TRBJ1-4
v_gene: TRBV30
CDR3nt: TGTGCCTGGAGTGGGGGACAGATTAATGAAAAACTGTTTTTT
CDR3aa: CAWSGGQINEKLFF

d_gene: TRBD2
abundance: .
j_gene: TRBJ2-1
v_gene: TRBV27
CDR3nt: TGTGCCAGCAGGGCTAGCGGGAATGAGCAGTTCTTC
CDR3aa: CASRASGNEQFF

d_gene: TRBD2
abundance: .
j_gene: TRBJ2-7
v_gene: TRBV7-9
CDR3nt: TGTGCCAGCAGCTTAGTCGGGACTACCGAGCAGTACTTC
CDR3aa: CASSLVGTTEQYF

d_gene: .
abundance: .
j_gene: TRBJ2-5
v_gene: TRBV6-6
CDR3nt: TGTGCCAGCAGTCTAGGACAGAAGACCCAGTACTTC
CDR3aa: CASSLGQKTQYF

d_gene: .
abundance: .
j_gene: TRBJ2-1
v_gene: TRBV25-1
CDR3nt: TGTGCCAGCAGTGGGGAGGTCTACAATGAGCAGTTCTTC
CDR3aa: CASSGEVYNEQFF

d_gene: TRBD1
abundance: .
j_gene: TRBJ2-7
v_gene: TRBV28
CDR3nt: TGTGCCAGCAGCTCGGGACAGACCTACGAGCAGTACTTC
CDR3aa: CASSSGQTYEQYF

d_gene: .
abundance: few
j_gene: TRBJ2-1
v_gene: TRBV27
CDR3nt: TGTGCCAGCAGTTTATCTGGGACTTCTTTTGAGCAGTTCTTC
CDR3aa: CASSLSGTSFEQFF

d_gene: .
abundance: .
j_gene: TRBJ2-7
v_gene: TRBV30
CDR3nt: TGTGCCTGGAGCTCGGACAAGGGATCTGGGTACGAGCAGTACTTC
CDR3aa: CAWSSDKGSGYEQYF

d_gene: TRBD2
abundance: .
j_gene: TRBJ2-1
v_gene: TRBV30
CDR3nt: TGTGCCTGGAGTGTAGCCGCGGGGGTTAGTAATGAGCAGTTCTTC
CDR3aa: CAWSVAAGVSNEQFF

d_gene: TRBD2
abundance: .
j_gene: TRBJ2-1
v_gene: TRBV5-4
CDR3nt: TGTGCCAGCAGCCCGTCCACTAGCGGGGCCTACAATGAGCAGTTCTTC
CDR3aa: CASSPSTSGAYNEQFF

d_gene: .
abundance: .
j_gene: TRBJ1-1
v_gene: TRBV28
CDR3nt: TGTGCCAGCAGTTTCCCAGAGAACACTGAAGCTTTCTTT
CDR3aa: CASSFPENTEAFF

d_gene: TRBD1
abundance: .
j_gene: TRBJ1-4
v_gene: TRBV6-4
CDR3nt: TGTGCCAGCAGCCGGGACAGTAATGAAAAACTGTTTTTT
CDR3aa: CASSRDSNEKLFF

d_gene: .
abundance: .
j_gene: TRBJ1-2
v_gene: TRBV7-9
CDR3nt: TGTGCCAGCAGCTTAGAACATAACTATGGCTACACCTTC
CDR3aa: CASSLEHNYGYTF

d_gene: TRBD2
abundance: .
j_gene: TRBJ2-3
v_gene: TRBV20-1
CDR3nt: TGCAGTGCCGTAGCGGGAGATACGCAGTATTTT
CDR3aa: CSAVAGDTQYF

d_gene: TRBD2
abundance: .
j_gene: TRBJ2-3
v_gene: TRBV6-4
CDR3nt: TGTGCCAGCAGTCTAGCGGGGGGAGAGACAGATACGCAGTATTTT
CDR3aa: CASSLAGGETDTQYF

d_gene: TRBD1
abundance: .
j_gene: TRBJ1-1
v_gene: TRBV29-1
CDR3nt: TGCAGCGTAGGACAGGCGCGGACTGAAGCTTTCTTT
CDR3aa: CSVGQARTEAFF

d_gene: .
abundance: .
j_gene: TRBJ2-5
v_gene: TRBV6-5
CDR3nt: TGTGCCAGCAGTTACATCGGCACCAGGTGGGAGACCCAGTACTTC
CDR3aa: CASSYIGTRWETQYF

d_gene: TRBD1
abundance: .
j_gene: TRBJ2-7
v_gene: TRBV5-1
CDR3nt: TGCGCCAGCAGCGCCCGAGGGCCAGGGGGTGGTTACGAGCAGTACTTC
CDR3aa: CASSARGPGGGYEQYF

d_gene: TRBD1
abundance: .
j_gene: TRBJ2-7
v_gene: TRBV5-1
CDR3nt: TGCGCCAGCAGGTCCGGGACAGGGGGCACGGGCGAGCAGTACTTC
CDR3aa: CASRSGTGGTGEQYF

d_gene: TRBD2
abundance: .
j_gene: TRBJ2-3
v_gene: TRBV4-1
CDR3nt: TGCGCCAGCAGCCAGGGACTAGCGGGAGGTGGTACGCAGTATTTT
CDR3aa: CASSQGLAGGGTQYF

d_gene: .
abundance: .
j_gene: TRBJ2-5
v_gene: TRBV7-2
CDR3nt: TGTGCCAGCAGCTTAGGAAACCAGGGTCGAGCCCAGTACTTC
CDR3aa: CASSLGNQGRAQYF

d_gene: .
abundance: .
j_gene: TRBJ1-5
v_gene: TRBV6-1
CDR3nt: TGTGCCAGCAGTGAGCAGACAGCGAATCAGCCCCAGCATTTT
CDR3aa: CASSEQTANQPQHF